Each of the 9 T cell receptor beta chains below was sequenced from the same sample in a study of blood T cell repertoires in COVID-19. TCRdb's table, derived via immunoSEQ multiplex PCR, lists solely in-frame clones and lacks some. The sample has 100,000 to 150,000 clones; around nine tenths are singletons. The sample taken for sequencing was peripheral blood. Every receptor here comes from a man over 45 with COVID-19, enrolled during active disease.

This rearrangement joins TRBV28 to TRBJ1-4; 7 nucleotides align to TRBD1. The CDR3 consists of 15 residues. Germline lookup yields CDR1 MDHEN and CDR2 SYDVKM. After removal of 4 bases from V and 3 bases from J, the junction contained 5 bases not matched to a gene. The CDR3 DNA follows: TGTGCCAGCAGTTCGCCGGGACAGCCTAATGAAAAACTGTTTTTT. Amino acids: CASSSPGQPNEKLFF.

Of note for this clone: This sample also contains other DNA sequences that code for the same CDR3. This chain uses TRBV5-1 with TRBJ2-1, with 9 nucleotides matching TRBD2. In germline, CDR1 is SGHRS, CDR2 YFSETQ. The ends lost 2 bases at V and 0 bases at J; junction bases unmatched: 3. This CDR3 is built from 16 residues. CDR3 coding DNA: TGCGCCAGCAGCTTAGCGGGGGGAAGCTCCTACAATGAGCAGTTCTTC. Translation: CASSLAGGSSYNEQFF.

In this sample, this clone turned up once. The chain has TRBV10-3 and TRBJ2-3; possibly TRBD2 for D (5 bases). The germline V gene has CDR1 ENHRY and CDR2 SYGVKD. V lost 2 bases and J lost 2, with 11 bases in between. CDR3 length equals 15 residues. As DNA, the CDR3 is TGTGCCATCAGTGAGAAGCGGTCTACCACAGATACGCAGTATTTT. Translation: CAISEKRSTTDTQYF.

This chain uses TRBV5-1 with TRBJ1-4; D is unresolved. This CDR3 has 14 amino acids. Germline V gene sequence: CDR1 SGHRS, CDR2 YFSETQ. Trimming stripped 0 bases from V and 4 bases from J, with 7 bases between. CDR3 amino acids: CASSLVGLNEKLFF. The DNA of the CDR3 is TGCGCCAGCAGCTTGGTGGGCCTTAATGAAAAACTGTTTTTT.

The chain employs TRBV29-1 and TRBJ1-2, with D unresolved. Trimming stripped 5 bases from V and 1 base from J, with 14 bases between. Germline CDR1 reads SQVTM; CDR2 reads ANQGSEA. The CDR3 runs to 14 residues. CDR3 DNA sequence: TGCAGCGTTATAATGATACGGGATAACTATGGCTACACCTTC. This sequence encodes CSVIMIRDNYGYTF.

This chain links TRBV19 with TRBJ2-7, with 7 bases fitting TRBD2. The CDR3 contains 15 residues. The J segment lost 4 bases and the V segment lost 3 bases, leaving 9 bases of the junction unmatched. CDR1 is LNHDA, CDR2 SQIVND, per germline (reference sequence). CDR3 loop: CASSISAGDRYEQYV. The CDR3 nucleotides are TGTGCCAGTAGTATTTCGGCGGGAGATAGGTACGAGCAGTACGTC.

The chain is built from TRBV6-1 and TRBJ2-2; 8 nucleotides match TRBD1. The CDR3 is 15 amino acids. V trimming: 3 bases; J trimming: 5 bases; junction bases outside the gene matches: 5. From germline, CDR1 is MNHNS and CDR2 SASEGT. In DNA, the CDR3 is TGTGCCAGCAGTGATTGGACAGGGCTAACCGGGGAGCTGTTTTTT. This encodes CASSDWTGLTGELFF.

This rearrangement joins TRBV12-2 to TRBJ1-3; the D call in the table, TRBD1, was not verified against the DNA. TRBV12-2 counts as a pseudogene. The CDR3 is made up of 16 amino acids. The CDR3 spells CASRLNHRSSGNTIYF. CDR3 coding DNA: TGTGCAAGTCGCCTGAACCACAGGAGCTCTGGAAACACCATATATTTT.

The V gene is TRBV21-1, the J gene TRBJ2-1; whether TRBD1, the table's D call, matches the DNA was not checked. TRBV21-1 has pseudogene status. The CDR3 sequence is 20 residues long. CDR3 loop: CASSKVLGQGASFPYNEQFF. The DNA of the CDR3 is TGTGCCAGCAGCAAAGTTTTGGGACAGGGGGCTTCCTTCCCCTACAATGAGCAGTTCTTC.